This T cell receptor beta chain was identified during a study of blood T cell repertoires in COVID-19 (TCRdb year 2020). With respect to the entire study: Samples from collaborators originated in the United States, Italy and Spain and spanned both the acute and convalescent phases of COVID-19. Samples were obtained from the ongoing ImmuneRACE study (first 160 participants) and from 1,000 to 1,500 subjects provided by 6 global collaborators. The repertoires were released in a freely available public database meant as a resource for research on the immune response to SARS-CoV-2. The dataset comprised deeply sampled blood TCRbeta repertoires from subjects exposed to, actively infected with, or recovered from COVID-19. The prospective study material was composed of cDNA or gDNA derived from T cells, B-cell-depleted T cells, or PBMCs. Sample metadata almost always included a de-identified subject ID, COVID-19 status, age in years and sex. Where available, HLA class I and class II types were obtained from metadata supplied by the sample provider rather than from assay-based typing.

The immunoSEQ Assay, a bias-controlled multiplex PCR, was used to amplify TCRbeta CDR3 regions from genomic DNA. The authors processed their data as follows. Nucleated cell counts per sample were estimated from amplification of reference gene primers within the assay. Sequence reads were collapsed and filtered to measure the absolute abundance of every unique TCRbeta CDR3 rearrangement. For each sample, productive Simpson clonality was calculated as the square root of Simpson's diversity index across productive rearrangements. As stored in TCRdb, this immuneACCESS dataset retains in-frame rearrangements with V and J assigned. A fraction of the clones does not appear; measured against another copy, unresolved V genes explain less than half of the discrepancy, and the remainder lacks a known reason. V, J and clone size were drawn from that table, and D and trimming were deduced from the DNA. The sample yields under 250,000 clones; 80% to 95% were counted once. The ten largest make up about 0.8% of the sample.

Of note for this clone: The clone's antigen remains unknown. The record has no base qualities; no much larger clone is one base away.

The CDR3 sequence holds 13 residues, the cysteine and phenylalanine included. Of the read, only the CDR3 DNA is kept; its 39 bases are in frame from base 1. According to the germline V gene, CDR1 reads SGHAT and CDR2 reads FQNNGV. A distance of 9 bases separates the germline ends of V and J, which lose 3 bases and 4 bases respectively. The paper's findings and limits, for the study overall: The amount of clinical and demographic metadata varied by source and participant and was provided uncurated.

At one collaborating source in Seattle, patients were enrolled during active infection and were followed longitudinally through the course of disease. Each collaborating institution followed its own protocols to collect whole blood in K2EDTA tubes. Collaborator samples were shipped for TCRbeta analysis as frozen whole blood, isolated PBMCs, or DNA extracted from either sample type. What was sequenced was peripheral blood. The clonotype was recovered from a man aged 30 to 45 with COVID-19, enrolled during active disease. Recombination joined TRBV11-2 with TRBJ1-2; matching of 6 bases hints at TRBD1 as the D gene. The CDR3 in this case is CASSFSQGYGYTF. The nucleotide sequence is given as TGTGCCAGCAGCTTTTCACAGGGCTATGGCTACACCTTC.